These 32 T cell receptor beta chains share one sample of origin, sequenced in a study of T-cell memory formation after mild COVID-19. TCRdb recomputed calls from the 5' RACE reads with MiXCR, one row per CDR3 protein. Altogether roughly 150,000 distinct CDR3 sequences are present, roughly 15% being singletons, with the ten largest covering about 14%. Sequencing input: PBMCs or a T cell subset sorted from them (not recorded which). These receptors were collected from an adult woman who had mild COVID-19 (a few samples of this study predate the infection). Cell type and time point are not known.

This clonotype appeared a few times. The rearrangement uses TRBV7-6 and TRBJ2-3; 8 positions agree with TRBD2. From germline, CDR1 is SGHVS and CDR2 FNYEAQ. The CDR3 contains 15 residues. The V gene end was trimmed by 2 bases and the J gene end by 5 bases; junction bases not matched to a gene: 6. The CDR3 is CASSLTGGAEDTQYF. The DNA of the CDR3 is TGTGCCAGCAGCTTAACCGGGGGGGCCGAAGATACGCAGTATTTT.

This clonotype came up a few times. This sequence joins TRBV14 and TRBJ2-3, with D perhaps TRBD1 or TRBD2 (5 bases each). The CDR3 sequence is 16 residues long. V lost 0 bases and J 9 bases, leaving 19 bases between the germline ends. CDR1 and CDR2 (germline): SGHDN, FVKESK. CDR3 nucleotide sequence: TGTGCCAGCAGCCAAGATTTAACGCCGGAGAGGGGAACGCAGTATTTT. Protein: CASSQDLTPERGTQYF.

This clonotype appeared a few times. The chain couples TRBV19 to TRBJ2-2, with D perhaps TRBD1 or TRBD2 (5 bases each). This CDR3 contains 17 residues. Trimming left V 4 bases short and J 3 bases short, with 18 bases between. Germline V gene data show CDR1 as LNHDA and CDR2 as SQIVND (reference sequence). Here the CDR3 reads CASSTTDHPRDTGELFF. As DNA, the CDR3 is TGTGCCAGTAGTACGACAGACCACCCGAGGGACACCGGGGAGCTGTTTTTT.

The rearrangement joins TRBV10-3 to TRBJ2-5, with D unresolved. Trimming pared 0 bases from V and 5 bases from J, leaving 13 bases between. The CDR3 covers 15 residues. Germline V gives CDR1 ENHRY, CDR2 SYGVKD. CDR3 coding DNA: TGTGCCATCAGTGAGTCGAAGGGTGTGTATGAGACCCAGTACTTC. This codes for CAISESKGVYETQYF.

The V gene is TRBV7-3, the J gene TRBJ1-1; D is possibly TRBD1 (5 bases). V was trimmed by 5 bases and J by 3 bases, leaving 10 bases between them. CDR1 is SGHTA, CDR2 FQGTGA, per germline. This CDR3 is 13 amino acids long. CDR3 coding DNA: TGTGCCAGCAGCACCCGACAGCACACTGAAGCTTTCTTT. Translated: CASSTRQHTEAFF.

The chain employs TRBV12-3 or TRBV12-4 and TRBJ2-2; D possibly corresponds to TRBD1 (5 bases). The CDR3 covers 13 residues. Trimming cost V 3 bases and J 3 bases, with 5 bases left between them. CDR3 region: CASSFRDTGELFF. In DNA, the CDR3 is TGTGCCAGCAGTTTCAGGGACACCGGGGAGCTGTTTTTT.

This clonotype has more than one count but fewer than ten. The CDR3 nucleotides are TGTGCCAGCAGCTTAAAACCCCAGTTTCTAGCTAACTATGGCTACACCTTC. Protein product: CASSLKPQFLANYGYTF. The chain has TRBV7-8 and TRBJ1-2; D not certain. V lost 2 bases and J 0 bases, leaving 16 bases between the germline ends. Germline V gene sequence: CDR1 SGHVS, CDR2 FQNEAQ. This CDR3 spans 17 amino acids.

This chain joins TRBV7-9 and TRBJ1-6; the D gene is possibly TRBD1 (5 bases). The CDR3 is made up of 14 amino acids. The V and J ends lost 3 bases and 4 bases respectively, with 7 bases between them. Per the germline V gene, CDR1 is SEHNR and CDR2 is FQNEAQ (reference sequence). The CDR3 protein is CASSFDSYNSPLHF. The DNA of the CDR3 is TGTGCCAGCAGCTTTGACAGTTATAATTCACCCCTCCACTTT.

Comment on this clonotype: It may be a read error: a sequence one base away is much more abundant. This rearrangement joins TRBV10-3 to TRBJ2-1, with a weak D call TRBD1 (5 bases). This CDR3 is built from 16 residues. Germline V gene lookup returns CDR1 ENHRY and CDR2 SYGVKD. Between the trimmed V and J ends, which lost 0 bases and 9 bases, there was a span of 18 bases. CDR3 nucleotide sequence: TGTGCCATCAGTGAGTCGACTCGGGCCACCCAGGGTGAGCAGTTCTTC. Protein sequence: CAISESTRATQGEQFF.

The V gene is TRBV9, the J gene TRBJ1-6; a possible D gene is TRBD1 (5 bases). V was shortened by 0 bases and J by 6 bases, with 13 bases between the two germline ends. CDR3 length: 16 amino acids. Germline V lookup: CDR1 SGDLS, CDR2 YYNGEE. The CDR3 nucleotides read TGTGCCAGCAGCGTAGGAGGGACGTCGGTTAATTCACCCCTCCACTTT. It yields the protein CASSVGGTSVNSPLHF.

The chain carries TRBV29-1 and TRBJ2-5; D could derive from TRBD1 or TRBD2 (5 bases each). Trimming removed 7 bases from V and 5 bases from J, with 17 bases in between. Germline V gene lookup returns CDR1 SQVTM and CDR2 ANQGSEA. This CDR3 is built from 13 residues. The chain's CDR3 is CSGDHGIQETQYF. Here the CDR3 DNA reads TGCAGCGGGGACCATGGTATACAGGAGACCCAGTACTTC.

The chain couples TRBV27 to TRBJ1-2; D is possibly TRBD1 (6 bases). The CDR3 loop spans 15 amino acids. Trimming cost V 5 bases and J 7 bases, with 20 bases left between them. Per germline, CDR1 MNHEY and CDR2 SMNVEV (reference sequence). The CDR3 region is CASSPTQGRGSGYTF. CDR3 DNA sequence: TGTGCCAGCAGTCCAACACAGGGAAGGGGATCTGGCTACACCTTC.

The rearrangement uses TRBV5-6 and TRBJ2-1; D is perhaps TRBD1 (6 bases). The CDR3 runs to 15 residues. Trimming cost V 4 bases and J 0 bases, with 11 bases left between them. From germline, CDR1 is SGHDT and CDR2 YYEEEE. The CDR3 sequence is CASSGTPSSYNEQFF. The CDR3 DNA reads TGTGCCAGCAGCGGGACACCTAGCTCCTACAATGAGCAGTTCTTC.

A few counts support this clonotype. The V and J genes are TRBV7-2 and TRBJ1-1, with D perhaps TRBD1 (5 bases). Germline V gene data show CDR1 as SGHTA and CDR2 as FQGNSA. The CDR3 length is 14 residues. V lost 4 bases to trimming and J lost 1 base, with 10 bases between them. The CDR3, as DNA: TGTGCCAGCAGCTACGTAACAGGGAACACTGAAGCTTTCTTT. Translating it yields CASSYVTGNTEAFF. The full variable domain, in which reference TRBV7-2 and TRBJ1-1 provide the parts outside the CDR3, is GAGVSQSPSNKVTEKGKDVELRCDPISGHTALYWYRQSLGQGLEFLIYFQGNSAPDKSGLPSDRFSAERTGGSVSTLTIQRTQQEDSAVYLCASSYVTGNTEAFFGQGTRLTVV.

V and J are TRBV24-1 and TRBJ1-1; weak D call: TRBD1 (6 bases). This CDR3 has 13 residues. The V gene's germline CDR1 is KGHDR and CDR2 SFDVKD. Trimming took off 5 bases at V and 6 bases at J, with 12 bases between the two ends. CDR3 DNA sequence: TGTGCCACCAGTGCAGGGGAACCTTCTGAAGCTTTCTTT. Its protein is CATSAGEPSEAFF.

The chain combines TRBV5-4 with TRBJ1-2; D is undetermined. CDR3 length equals 14 residues. Germline V gives CDR1 SGHNT, CDR2 YYREEE (reference sequence). V was cut by 1 base and J by 2 bases, with 9 bases left in between. CDR3 sequence: CASSLSRNNYGYTF. The CDR3 region has the DNA TGTGCCAGCAGCTTGTCCCGGAACAACTATGGCTACACCTTC.

This clonotype was seen a handful of times. This chain joins TRBV6-5 and TRBJ2-1, with 9 bases lining up with TRBD1. Germline V lookup: CDR1 MNHEY, CDR2 SVGAGI. The CDR3 loop spans 20 amino acids. V shed 0 bases, J shed 2 bases, and the junction held 14 bases outside the gene matches. CDR3 loop: CASSYSYRGQGYGAYNEQFF. CDR3 sequence (DNA): TGTGCCAGCAGTTACTCGTACAGGGGGCAAGGATACGGGGCCTACAATGAGCAGTTCTTC.

This clonotype was seen only a few times. This chain links TRBV5-5 with TRBJ2-1; 10 bases are shared with TRBD2. In germline, CDR1 is SGHKS, CDR2 YYEKEE (reference sequence). V shed 1 base and J 8 bases; nucleotides not matched to a gene: 3. The CDR3 totals 14 residues. CDR3 amino acids: CASSLTSGTDEQFF. The DNA for the CDR3 is TGTGCCAGCAGCTTGACTAGCGGGACTGATGAGCAGTTCTTC.

The chain carries TRBV15 and TRBJ2-5, with D perhaps matching TRBD1 (6 bases). The CDR3 is 15 amino acids. CDR1 and CDR2 (germline): LNHNV, YYDKDF (reference sequence). Trimming cost V 0 bases and J 4 bases, with 12 bases left between them. CDR3 loop: CATSRDHQGPETQYF. CDR3 in DNA: TGTGCCACCAGCAGAGATCACCAGGGGCCAGAGACCCAGTACTTC.

In this sample, this clonotype turned up a few times. This chain uses TRBV12-3 or TRBV12-4 with TRBJ2-1, with D unresolved. V lost 8 bases and J lost 1, with 12 bases in between. The CDR3 runs 14 residues. For the CDR3, the DNA is TGTGCCAGCGAAACCCGTGCGTCCTACAATGAGCAGTTCTTC. Amino acids: CASETRASYNEQFF.

This sequence joins TRBV6-5 and TRBJ2-2; TRBD2 matches at 8 bases. The V gene's germline CDR1 is MNHEY and CDR2 SVGAGI. This CDR3 has 16 amino acids. V was clipped by 1 base and J by 6 bases; unmatched bases: 7. The CDR3 bases are TGTGCCAGCAGTTACTTGAGGACTAGCCGGCCCGGGGAGCTGTTTTTT. This encodes CASSYLRTSRPGELFF.

The chain carries TRBV5-1 and TRBJ1-1, with D unresolved. CDR3 length: 16 amino acids. Germline CDR1 reads SGHRS; CDR2 reads YFSETQ. The ends were cut back, 1 base at V and 0 bases at J, with 13 bases in the middle. The CDR3 protein is CASSLFISGVNTEAFF. In DNA, the CDR3 is TGCGCCAGCAGCTTGTTTATCTCTGGCGTGAACACTGAAGCTTTCTTT.

This clonotype has just a few counts. The rearrangement joins TRBV9 to TRBJ1-4; D gene unclear. Germline V gene lookup returns CDR1 SGDLS and CDR2 YYNGEE. With 4 bases removed from V and 5 bases from J, the gap between germline ends came to 18 bases. The CDR3 runs to 16 residues. The CDR3 spells CASSPRFDKENEKLFF. CDR3 sequence (DNA): TGTGCCAGCAGCCCCCGTTTCGACAAGGAGAATGAAAAACTGTTTTTT.

The chain recombines TRBV2 with TRBJ2-3; D gene uncertain. Per the germline V gene, CDR1 is SNHLY and CDR2 is FYNNEI. This CDR3 is built from 16 residues. Trimming shortened V by 0 bases and J by 6 bases, and 16 bases separated the two germline ends. CDR3 nucleotides: TGTGCCAGCAGTGAAGCGCTTCTTCACCCTTATGATACGCAGTATTTT. Translation: CASSEALLHPYDTQYF.

This clonotype ranks as medium-sized. V and J are TRBV6-5 and TRBJ1-2; 8 bases fit TRBD1. V was pared by 2 bases and J by 6 bases, with 8 bases of the junction left unmatched. The CDR3 spans 15 residues. Germline V lookup: CDR1 MNHEY, CDR2 SVGAGI. The DNA for the CDR3 is TGTGCCAGCAGTTACCGACAGGGGCCGGCGGATGGCTACACCTTC. Translation gives CASSYRQGPADGYTF.

The rearrangement uses TRBV29-1 and TRBJ2-2; D gene ambiguous. CDR1 SQVTM and CDR2 ANQGSEA come from the germline V gene. This CDR3 comprises 12 residues. With 2 bases removed from V and 2 bases from J, the gap between germline ends came to 3 bases. The CDR3 nucleotides read TGCAGCGTTGAACACAACACCGGGGAGCTGTTTTTT. Residues: CSVEHNTGELFF.

This chain connects TRBV19 to TRBJ1-1; D is uncertain. CDR1 is LNHDA and CDR2 is SQIVND in the germline V gene (reference sequence). The germline V and J ends were trimmed by 3 bases and 1 base, with 6 bases remaining between them. The length of the CDR3 is 13 residues. In DNA form, the CDR3 reads TGTGCCAGTAGTATTTGGCAGAACACTGAAGCTTTCTTT. Residues: CASSIWQNTEAFF.

This clonotype was seen a handful of times. This rearrangement joins TRBV5-1 to TRBJ1-1, with 7 bases fitting TRBD1. V lost 7 bases and J lost 6; bases outside the gene matches: 6. The CDR3 totals 12 residues. Per the germline V gene, CDR1 is SGHRS and CDR2 is YFSETQ. The CDR3 protein is CASSTGAAEAFF. DNA for the CDR3: TGCGCCAGCTCAACAGGGGCCGCTGAAGCTTTCTTT.

The chain employs TRBV6-2 or TRBV6-3 and TRBJ2-1; 14 nucleotides align to TRBD2. The germline V gene has CDR1 MNHEY and CDR2 SVGEGT. The CDR3 contains 18 residues. The V gene end was trimmed by 2 bases and the J gene end by 4 bases; junction bases not matched to a gene: 7. This CDR3 is CASSYPTSGGAWYNEQFF. The DNA for the CDR3 is TGTGCCAGCAGTTACCCGACTAGCGGGGGGGCTTGGTACAATGAGCAGTTCTTC.

This sequence joins TRBV27 and TRBJ2-5; D not resolved. The V end was cut by 3 bases, the J end by 4 bases, with 6 bases between. The CDR3 runs 12 residues. Germline V gene data show CDR1 as MNHEY and CDR2 as SMNVEV (reference sequence). The chain's CDR3 is CASSFYGETQYF. In nucleotides, the CDR3 is TGTGCCAGCAGTTTCTACGGAGAGACCCAGTACTTC.

This chain connects TRBV6-5 to TRBJ2-3, with 7 bases that match TRBD2. This CDR3 has 15 amino acids. Trimming cost V 5 bases and J 4 bases; bases outside gene matches: 9. Germline assignment: CDR1 MNHEY and CDR2 SVGAGI. The CDR3: CASSPWWGGPDTQYF. The CDR3 nucleotides are TGTGCCAGCAGTCCCTGGTGGGGGGGACCAGATACGCAGTATTTT.

The sample holds many counts of this clonotype. The chain employs TRBV29-1 and TRBJ2-1; D is unresolved. This CDR3 has 11 residues. V lost 6 bases and J lost 9, with 12 bases in between. Germline CDR1 SQVTM, CDR2 ANQGSEA. Here the CDR3 reads CSVVPSREQFF. Here the CDR3 DNA reads TGCAGCGTCGTTCCTTCCCGTGAGCAGTTCTTC.